These 17 T cell receptor beta chains were sequenced from one sample in a study of PD-L1 blockade in urothelial cancer (dated by TCRdb to about 2017). The time point tag for this specimen amounts to: peripheral blood 6 weeks after treatment start. The protocol used for the library was the immunoSEQ multiplex PCR assay. This immuneACCESS table, as held by TCRdb, lists in-frame sequences with V and J called but not all clones. Of the missing ones, under half trace to an unresolved V gene in checked studies; the others have no known cause. For this sample the table gives 25,000 to 30,000 clones, of which around three quarters were detected only once. The top ten clones comprise over 3% of the sample. Sequences were derived from PBMCs, sampled around atezolizumab (anti-PD-L1) treatment. These receptors all stem from a man between 65 and 85 years old with urothelial cancer.

The chain joins TRBV10-3 to TRBJ1-4; D call uncertain. V was cut by 0 bases and J by 11 bases, with 7 bases left in between. CDR3 size: 12 residues. Germline CDR1 and CDR2: ENHRY and SYGVKD. The CDR3: CAISESREKLFF. The CDR3 DNA sequence: TGTGCCATCAGTGAGTCGAGGGAGAAACTGTTTTTT.

The V and J genes are TRBV27 and TRBJ2-1; 7 bases match TRBD2. After removal of 5 bases from V and 0 bases from J, the junction contained 10 bases not matched to a gene. Germline values: CDR1 MNHEY, CDR2 SMNVEV (reference sequence). The CDR3 spans 17 residues. The CDR3 region is CASSLRLATSSYNEQFF. The CDR3 coding sequence is TGTGCCAGCAGTCTAAGACTAGCCACGAGCTCCTACAATGAGCAGTTCTTC.

The rearrangement links TRBV4-1 to TRBJ1-2; 9 bases map to TRBD1. Trimming removed 0 bases from V and 6 bases from J; junction bases left unmatched: 8. The CDR3 sequence is 16 residues long. Germline V gene data show CDR1 as MGHRA and CDR2 as YSYEKL. In DNA, the CDR3 is TGCGCCAGCAGCCAAGATCCACAGGGGGCTCGACATGGCTACACCTTC. Protein product: CASSQDPQGARHGYTF.

The chain links TRBV29-1 to TRBJ2-7; D gene unclear. V was cut by 6 bases and J by 4 bases, with 13 bases left in between. CDR1 is SQVTM, CDR2 ANQGSEA, per germline. This CDR3 contains 12 residues. CDR3 in amino acids: CSVWSGNYEQYF. The DNA of the CDR3 is TGCAGCGTGTGGAGTGGCAATTACGAGCAGTACTTC.

This chain links TRBV15 with TRBJ1-2; no clear D gene. V was cut by 3 bases and J by 7 bases, with 12 bases left in between. Germline V gene lookup returns CDR1 LNHNV and CDR2 YYDKDF (reference sequence). The CDR3 is 13 residues long. The CDR3: CATSSPFGLGYTF. The CDR3 DNA reads TGTGCCACCAGCAGTCCCTTCGGACTTGGCTACACCTTC. The full variable domain, rest sourced from reference TRBV15 and TRBJ1-2, is DAMVIQNPRYQVTQFGKPVTLSCSQTLNHNVMYWYQQKSSQAPKLLFHYYDKDFNNEADTPDNFQSRRPNTSFCFLDIRSPGLGDTAMYLCATSSPFGLGYTFGSGTRLTVV.

The CDR3 nucleotides are TGTGCCAGTAGGTGGGACAGGGGGCAAGTAGTTCCTGGCTACACCTTC. As protein: CASRWDRGQVVPGYTF. The chain recombines TRBV19 with TRBJ1-2; 12 bases match TRBD1. This CDR3 comprises 16 residues. Germline values: CDR1 LNHDA, CDR2 SQIVND (reference sequence). The ends lost 6 bases at V and 7 bases at J; junction bases unmatched: 12.

The rearrangement joins TRBV7-2 to TRBJ1-2; no clear D. V was pared by 1 base and J by 11 bases, with 11 bases between. CDR3 length: 12 amino acids. Germline V CDR1 and CDR2: SGHTA, FQGNSA. This CDR3 reads CASSLDQTRYTF. The CDR3 DNA sequence: TGTGCCAGCAGCTTAGATCAGACACGGTACACCTTC.

The rearrangement joins TRBV27 to TRBJ1-2; 9 nucleotides match TRBD1. Looked up from germline, CDR1 is MNHEY and CDR2 is SMNVEV (reference sequence). There are 15 residues in the CDR3. Unmatched junction bases numbered 5, after V lost 2 bases and J lost 4 bases. The CDR3 sequence is CASSLKGQGLYGYTF. In DNA, the CDR3 is TGTGCCAGCAGTTTAAAGGGACAGGGCCTCTATGGCTACACCTTC.

As to this clone: A read error may produce the germline difference seen at one junction end. The chain employs TRBV7-7 and TRBJ2-5, with a weak D call TRBD2 (5 bases). Germline V gene data show CDR1 as SSHAT and CDR2 as FNYEAQ (reference sequence). CDR3 size: 13 residues. The CDR3 reads CASSLARGEVQYF. The CDR3 nucleotides are TGTGCTAGCAGCTTAGCGCGCGGTGAGGTCCAGTACTTC.

The sample holds a few counts of this clone. This sequence joins TRBV11-2 and TRBJ1-1, with TRBD1 matching over 8 bases. The CDR3 spans 18 residues. V shed 5 bases and J 0 bases; nucleotides not matched to a gene: 14. The germline CDR1 and CDR2 sequences are SGHAT and FQNNGV. The CDR3 DNA follows: TGTGCCAGCAGCCCTCCGGGCGGGACAGGAGTTTTGAACACTGAAGCTTTCTTT. It is translated as CASSPPGGTGVLNTEAFF.

V is TRBV28 and J is TRBJ1-2; 8 bases map to TRBD1. CDR1 MDHEN and CDR2 SYDVKM come from the germline V gene. V gave up 5 bases and J gave up 6 bases; unmatched junction bases: 11. This CDR3 has 15 amino acids. CDR3 nucleotide sequence: TGTGCCAGCAGTAAACCGACAGGGGATCGGGATGGCTACACCTTC. It codes for CASSKPTGDRDGYTF.

This clone was picked up a small number of times. Compared with germline, one end of the junction differs, possibly owing to a read error. V is TRBV7-9 and J is TRBJ1-2, with D perhaps TRBD1 (6 bases). This CDR3 is 15 amino acids long. CDR1 SEHNR and CDR2 FQNEAQ come from the germline V gene (reference sequence). For the CDR3, the DNA is TGTGCCAGCAGCCTAGCTCAGGGGCCGGGGTATGGCTACACCTTC. Residues: CASSLAQGPGYGYTF.

The chain recombines TRBV28 with TRBJ2-7; 7 bases align to TRBD1. This CDR3 is built from 12 residues. V trimming: 6 bases; J trimming: 6 bases; junction bases outside the gene matches: 5. The germline gives CDR1 MDHEN, CDR2 SYDVKM. CDR3 region: CASRRDSREQYF. In DNA, the CDR3 is TGTGCCAGCAGACGGGACAGCCGCGAGCAGTACTTC. The whole variable domain, remainder taken from reference TRBV28 and TRBJ2-7, is DVKVTQSSRYLVKRTGEKVFLECVQDMDHENMFWYRQDPGLGLRLIYFSYDVKMKEKGDIPEGYSVSREKKERFSLILESASTNQTSMYLCASRRDSREQYFGPGTRLTVT.

This chain connects TRBV5-4 to TRBJ2-7, with D possibly TRBD1 on 5 matching bases. Germline CDR1 is SGHNT and CDR2 is YYREEE (reference sequence). CDR3 length: 15 amino acids. V gave up 3 bases and J gave up 5 bases, with 18 bases separating them. CDR3 nucleotides: TGTGCCAGCAGCTCCCACGGCGCAGGGCGTAACGAGCAGTACTTC. Its protein is CASSSHGAGRNEQYF. Full variable domain (missing parts from reference TRBV5-4 and TRBJ2-7): ETGVTQSPTHLIKTRGQQVTLRCSSQSGHNTVSWYQQALGQGPQFIFQYYREEENGRGNFPPRFSGLQFPNYSSELNVNALELDDSALYLCASSSHGAGRNEQYFGPGTRLTVT.

This chain links TRBV7-9 with TRBJ1-1, with D hard to call. V was trimmed by 2 bases and J by 4 bases, leaving 14 bases between them. The CDR3 is made up of 15 amino acids. The germline gives CDR1 SEHNR, CDR2 FQNEAQ (reference sequence). The CDR3 sequence is CASSLQRPVFTEAFF. CDR3 bases: TGTGCCAGCAGCTTACAGCGTCCGGTGTTCACTGAAGCTTTCTTT.

This chain uses TRBV5-1 with TRBJ2-1, with TRBD2 matching over 11 bases. J gave up 5 bases and V 0 bases, and 4 bases lay outside the gene matches. The CDR3 consists of 16 residues. CDR1 is SGHRS and CDR2 is YFSETQ in the germline V gene. This CDR3 reads CASSLGGTSGNNEQFF. In DNA form, the CDR3 reads TGCGCCAGCAGCTTGGGGGGGACTAGCGGAAACAATGAGCAGTTCTTC.

A word on this clone: The CDR3 carries no conserved terminal phenylalanine or tryptophan, so it likely arises from a read error. The DNA is left out, because the CDR3 cannot be placed on it with certainty; the CDR3 is given as TCRdb lists it. The genes are TRBV21-1 and TRBJ2-7; TRBD1 was called by the table and not checked on the DNA. TRBV21-1 corresponds to a pseudogene. Both ends counted, the CDR3 spans 13 residues. The CDR3 spells CASRHRDPYEQYL.